The entry below describes one T cell receptor (beta chain). The RNA input was about 0.5 to 1 ug, and it was reverse transcribed with random hexamers. TCRdb redid the calling of the immunoSEQ multiplex PCR reads with MiXCR, one entry per CDR3 protein. The data contain around 150,000 distinct CDR3 sequences, approximately 95% of them seen just once; the ten biggest clones take up over 0.15%. The CDR3 extends over 16 amino acids. Looked up from germline, CDR1 is SGHDN and CDR2 is FVKESK. V was shortened by 4 bases and J by 0 bases, with 13 bases between the two germline ends. The data were obtained in a study of CD8 T cells in Susac syndrome.

The chain recombines TRBV14 with TRBJ2-1; possibly TRBD2 for D (6 bases). Material: CD8+ T cells from PBMCs. This clonotype originated in a human donor with Susac syndrome. CDR3 protein: CASSRRAGASYNEQFF. CDR3 DNA: TGTGCCAGCAGCCGTAGAGCGGGTGCCTCCTACAATGAGCAGTTCTTC. The variable domain in full, with the rest retrieved from reference TRBV14 and TRBJ2-1, is EAGVTQFPSHSVIEKGQTVTLRCDPISGHDNLYWYRRVMGKEIKFLLHFVKESKQDESGMPNNRFLAERTGGTYSTLKVQPAELEDSGVYFCASSRRAGASYNEQFFGPGTRLTVL.